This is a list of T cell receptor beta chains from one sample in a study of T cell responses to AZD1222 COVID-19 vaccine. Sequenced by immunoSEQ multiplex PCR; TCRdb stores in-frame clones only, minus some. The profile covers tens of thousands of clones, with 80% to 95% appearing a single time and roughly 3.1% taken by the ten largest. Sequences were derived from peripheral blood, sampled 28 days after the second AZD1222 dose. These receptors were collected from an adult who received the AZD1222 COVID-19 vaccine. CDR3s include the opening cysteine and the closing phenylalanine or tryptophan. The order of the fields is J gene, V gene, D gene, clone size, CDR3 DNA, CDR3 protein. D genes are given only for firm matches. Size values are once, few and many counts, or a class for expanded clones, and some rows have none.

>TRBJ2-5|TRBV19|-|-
TGTGCCAGTAGTAAAGTTGAGGGACAAGGAGAGACCCAGTACTTC
CASSKVEGQGETQYF
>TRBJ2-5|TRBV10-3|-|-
TGTGCCATCAGTGTGGGGGGGACCCAGTACTTC
CAISVGGTQYF
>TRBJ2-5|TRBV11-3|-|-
TGTGCCAGCAGCTTGGCCGGGCTCGTCGAGACCCAGTACTTC
CASSLAGLVETQYF
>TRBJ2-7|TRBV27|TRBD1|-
TGTGCCAGCAGTGGGACAGGGAAGAAATACTACGAGCAGTACTTC
CASSGTGKKYYEQYF
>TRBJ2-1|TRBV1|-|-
TGCACCAGCAGCCAATTGGGCGGGCTCACCTACAATGAGCAGTTCTTC
CTSSQLGGLTYNEQFF
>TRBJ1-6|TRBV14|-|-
TGTGCCAGCACCGCGAGCTCCTATAATTCACCCCTCCACTTT
CASTASSYNSPLHF
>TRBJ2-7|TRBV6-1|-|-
TGTGCCAGCAGTGAAGAGGGGCCCACCTACGAGCAGTACTTC
CASSEEGPTYEQYF
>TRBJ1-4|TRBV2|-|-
TGTGCCAGCAGGGGAAGGAGCTCAACTAATGAAAAACTGTTTTTT
CASRGRSSTNEKLFF
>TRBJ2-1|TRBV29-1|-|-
TGCAGCGGATCCCAGGGGGGCGGAGATTACAATGAGCAGTTCTTC
CSGSQGGGDYNEQFF
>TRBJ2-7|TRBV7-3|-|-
TGTGCCAGCAGCTTAAGCGTCTCCGAAGAGCAGTACTTC
CASSLSVSEEQYF
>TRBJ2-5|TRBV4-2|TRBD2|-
TGTGCCAGCAGCCAAGACTGGGCGCCTAGCGGGGGGGGGACCCAGTACTTC
CASSQDWAPSGGGTQYF
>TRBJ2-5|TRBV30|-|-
TGTGCCTGGAGTCAACAGACCCAGTACTTC
CAWSQQTQYF
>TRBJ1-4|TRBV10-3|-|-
TGTGCCATCAGTGAGGGGACAAATGAAAAACTGTTTTTT
CAISEGTNEKLFF
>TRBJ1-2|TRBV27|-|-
TGTGCCAGCAGTTTAGCCACAGGGTATGGCTACACCTTC
CASSLATGYGYTF
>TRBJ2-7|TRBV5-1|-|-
TGCGCCAGCAGCTTGGCCTCCCCGCCACAGAGCTACGAGCAGTACTTC
CASSLASPPQSYEQYF
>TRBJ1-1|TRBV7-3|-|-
TGTGCCAGCAGCTTAGTGGCTATCGGCACTGAAGCTTTCTTT
CASSLVAIGTEAFF
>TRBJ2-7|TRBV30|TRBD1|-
TGTGCCTCCAGGACAGGGGTCGAGCAGTACTTC
CASRTGVEQYF
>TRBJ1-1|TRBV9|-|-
TGTGCCAGCAGCGGAGGGGCGACTGAAGCTTTCTTT
CASSGGATEAFF
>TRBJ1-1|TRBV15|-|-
TGTGCCACCAGCAGAGATCGAGGGGCCCAGGGGAACACTGAAGCTTTCTTT
CATSRDRGAQGNTEAFF
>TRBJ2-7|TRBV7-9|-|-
TGTGCCAGCAGCCCCTATGGGGTAGGGACCTACGAGCAGTACTTC
CASSPYGVGTYEQYF
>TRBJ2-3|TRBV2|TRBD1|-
TGTGCCAGCAGCGGACAGGATTCAGATACGCAGTATTTT
CASSGQDSDTQYF
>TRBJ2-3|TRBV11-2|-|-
TGTGCCAGCAGACCCACCGTGGGGGCAGATACGCAGTATTTT
CASRPTVGADTQYF
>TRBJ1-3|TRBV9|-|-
TGTGCCAGCAGCGCCCGATCGGGAAACACCATATATTTT
CASSARSGNTIYF
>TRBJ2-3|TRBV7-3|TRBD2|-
TGTGCCAGCAGCTCCCAGCGGGGGGGCACAGATACGCAGTATTTT
CASSSQRGGTDTQYF
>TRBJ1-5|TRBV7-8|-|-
TGTGCCAGCAGCTTAAACCCAAGGCTCCATAGCAATCAGCCCCAGCATTTT
CASSLNPRLHSNQPQHF
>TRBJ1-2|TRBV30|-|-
TGTGCCTGGAGTAACAGCCGCTATGGCTACACCTTC
CAWSNSRYGYTF
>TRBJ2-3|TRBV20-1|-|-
TGCAGTGCTAGTTCCCGCACAGATACGCAGTATTTT
CSASSRTDTQYF
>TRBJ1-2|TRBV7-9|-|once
TGTGCCAGCAGCTTAGTGGGGAACTATGGCTACACCTTC
CASSLVGNYGYTF
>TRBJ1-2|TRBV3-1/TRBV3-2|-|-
TGTGCCAGCAGCCCGGGGTCTTTTTATGGCTACACCTTC
CASSPGSFYGYTF
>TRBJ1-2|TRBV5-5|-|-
TGTGCCAGCAGCTCCGGGGGTGGCTATGGCTACACCTTC
CASSSGGGYGYTF
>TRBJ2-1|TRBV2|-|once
TGTGCCAGCTGCCGATACAATGAGCAGTTCTTC
CASCRYNEQFF
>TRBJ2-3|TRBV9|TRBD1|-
TGTGCCAGCAGCCCCCGGACAGGGGACGGAGATACGCAGTATTTT
CASSPRTGDGDTQYF
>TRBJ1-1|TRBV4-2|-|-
TGTGCCAGCAGCGCCGAGAATGGGGCGAAAACTGAAGCTTTCTTT
CASSAENGAKTEAFF
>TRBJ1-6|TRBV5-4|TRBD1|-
TGTGCCAGCAGCTTTACAGGGGGTAATTCACCCCTCCACTTT
CASSFTGGNSPLHF
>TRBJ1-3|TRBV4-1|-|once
TGCGCCAGCAGCCCCGACAGGCTCTCTGGAAACACCATATATTTT
CASSPDRLSGNTIYF
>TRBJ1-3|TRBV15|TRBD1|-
TGTGCCACCAGCAGAGATAGGTTTGGGACAGGATTATCAACGGCGGGAAACACCATATATTTT
CATSRDRFGTGLSTAGNTIYF
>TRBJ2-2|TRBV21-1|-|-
TGTGCCAGCAGCAAAGCGCTAGCGGGGGGGCCGGGCACCGGGGAGCTGTTTTTT
CASSKALAGGPGTGELFF
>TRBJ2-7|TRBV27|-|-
TGTGCCAGCATGGCGGCAGGGCGCACCCTACGACTGCACGAGCAGTACTTC
CASMAAGRTLRLHEQYF
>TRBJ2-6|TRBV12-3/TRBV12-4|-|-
TGTGCCAGCAGTTTTCCTGGGGCCAACGTCCTGACTTTC
CASSFPGANVLTF
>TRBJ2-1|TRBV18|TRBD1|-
TGTGCCAGCTCACCAGAATTGTCCGGGACAGGGCTACAGTATGAGCAGTTCTTC
CASSPELSGTGLQYEQFF
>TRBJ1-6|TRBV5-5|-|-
TGTGCCAGCAGTTGGAACCGGGACCGCTCACCCCTCCACTTT
CASSWNRDRSPLHF
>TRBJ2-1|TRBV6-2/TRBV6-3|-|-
TGTGCCAGCAGTTATGCAGGCAGGCCAGACAATGAGCAGTTCTTC
CASSYAGRPDNEQFF
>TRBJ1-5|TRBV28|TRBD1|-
TGTGCCAGCAGGCTAGGGGGCGTAAAGCCCCAGCATTTT
CASRLGGVKPQHF
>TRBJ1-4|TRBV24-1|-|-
TGTGCCACCCTTTCCCTCGGTGAAAAACTGTTTTTT
CATLSLGEKLFF
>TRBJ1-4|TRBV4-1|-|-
TGCGCCAGCAGCCAACCCAAAGGCAGGCCTAATGAAAAACTGTTTTTT
CASSQPKGRPNEKLFF
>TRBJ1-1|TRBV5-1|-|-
TGCGCCAGCAGCCTATCGGGACGGGTGAACACTGAAGCTTTCTTT
CASSLSGRVNTEAFF
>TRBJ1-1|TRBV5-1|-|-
TGCGCCAGCAGCTTGGATCGGGGTGAAGCTTTCTTT
CASSLDRGEAFF
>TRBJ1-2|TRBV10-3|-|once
TGTGCCATCCAAGCCGCGGGACACGGCTACACCTTC
CAIQAAGHGYTF